This record looks at one T cell receptor (beta chain) sequence and its context. The data belong to a study of CD8+ T cells in alopecia areata. Reverse transcribed after extraction, RNA yielded cDNA as the sequencing template. Only in-frame clones appear in the TCRdb table, and some are missing; sequencing was by immunoSEQ multiplex PCR. Here the sample spans fewer than 250,000 clones, roughly three fifths being singletons. The sample's treatment: oral pan-JAK inhibitor, 5-10 mg twice daily. Here the sequenced sample was CD4+ T cells sorted from blood, taken at week 4, from a patient treated with tofacitinib. The clonotype was recovered from a human donor with alopecia areata.

CDR3 bases: TGTGCCTGGAGTGTACTTGGGGAGCCGGGGGAGCCCCAGCATTTT. It specifies CAWSVLGEPGEPQHF. The rearrangement joins TRBV30 to TRBJ1-5; D may be TRBD1 (5 bases). CDR1 is GTSNPN and CDR2 is SVGIG in the germline V gene (reference sequence). The CDR3 sequence is 15 residues long. Trimming left V 0 bases short and J 8 bases short, with 17 bases between.